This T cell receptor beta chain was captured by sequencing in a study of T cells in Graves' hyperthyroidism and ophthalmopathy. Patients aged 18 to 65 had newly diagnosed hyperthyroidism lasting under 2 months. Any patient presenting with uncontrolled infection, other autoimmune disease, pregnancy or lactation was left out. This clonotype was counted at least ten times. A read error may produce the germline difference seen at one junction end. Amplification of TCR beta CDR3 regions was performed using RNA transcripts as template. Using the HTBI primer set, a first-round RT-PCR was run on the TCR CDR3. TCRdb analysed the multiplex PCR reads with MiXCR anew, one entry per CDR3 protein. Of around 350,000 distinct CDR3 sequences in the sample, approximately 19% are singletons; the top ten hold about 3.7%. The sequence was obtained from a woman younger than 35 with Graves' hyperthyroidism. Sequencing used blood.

CDR3 coding DNA: TGTGCCAGCAGCTTAGGGCTAGCTCAAGAGACCCAGTACTTC. It yields the protein CASSLGLAQETQYF. The chain links TRBV5-1 to TRBJ2-5, with D maybe TRBD2 (5 bases). This CDR3 region has 14 residues. Germline V gene lookup returns CDR1 SGHRS and CDR2 YFSETQ.